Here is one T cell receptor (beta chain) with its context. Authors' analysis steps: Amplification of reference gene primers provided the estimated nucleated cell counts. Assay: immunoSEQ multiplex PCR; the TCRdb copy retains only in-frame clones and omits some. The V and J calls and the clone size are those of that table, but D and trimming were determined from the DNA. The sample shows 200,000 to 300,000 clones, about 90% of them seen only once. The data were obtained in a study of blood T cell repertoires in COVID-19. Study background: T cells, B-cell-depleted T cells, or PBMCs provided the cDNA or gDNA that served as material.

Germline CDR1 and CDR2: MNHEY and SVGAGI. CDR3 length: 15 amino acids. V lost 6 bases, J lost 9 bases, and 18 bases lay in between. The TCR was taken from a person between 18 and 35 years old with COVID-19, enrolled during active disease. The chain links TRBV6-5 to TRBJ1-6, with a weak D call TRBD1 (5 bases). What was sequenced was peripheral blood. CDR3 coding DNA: TGTGCCAGCAGACAAACGGACCAGGGAGGTTCACCCCTCCACTTT. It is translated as CASRQTDQGGSPLHF.